Shown below are 9 T cell receptor beta chains from a single sample sequenced in a study of CXCR3-negative and CXCR3-positive naive CD8 T cells. These receptors have no identified antigens. It was by 5' RACE with UMI labels that the TRB cDNA libraries were prepared. One entry per CDR3 protein, without DNA, is what TCRdb gives after re-calling the 5' RACE reads. Its table lists 85,000 to 130,000 distinct CDR3 sequences. Regarding the study as a whole: Relative to CXCR3-negative naive cells, CXCR3-positive naive cells had more hydrophobic TRB CDR3s.

The material sequenced was naive CXCR3+ CD8+ T cells from blood. Stated subset: CD45RO-CCR7+CD27+CD95- naive CD8+ T cells expressing CXCR3 (TNR3+). Receptor source: a human donor in good health. Some clones in this sample may be carry-over from other donors' samples.

The V gene is TRBV11-1, the J gene TRBJ2-5; TCRdb's D call, TRBD2, is unchecked because there is no DNA. This CDR3 spans 15 amino acids. From germline, CDR1 is SGHAT and CDR2 FQDESV (reference sequence). CDR3 sequence: CASSSKREEGETQYF.

The chain employs TRBV29-1 and TRBJ2-7; TCRdb names TRBD1, which stays unverified in the absence of DNA. The germline V gene has CDR1 SQVTM and CDR2 ANQGSEA. This CDR3 region has 15 residues. The CDR3 loop is CSAAGAPGQSYEQYF.

This chain links TRBV29-1 with TRBJ2-3; TCRdb names TRBD2, which stays unverified in the absence of DNA. Germline V gene sequence: CDR1 SQVTM, CDR2 ANQGSEA. This CDR3 region has 16 residues. The CDR3 protein is CSVEDGGAGGPDTQYF.

V and J are TRBV29-1 and TRBJ2-5. The CDR3 is 13 amino acids. Germline V lookup: CDR1 SQVTM, CDR2 ANQGSEA. CDR3 amino acids: CSVTRRYQETQYF.

This chain's CDR3 is CASSQINNYEQFF. The chain combines TRBV14 with TRBJ2-1. Germline lookup yields CDR1 SGHDN and CDR2 FVKESK. This CDR3 region has 13 residues.

J is TRBJ1-2 and V is TRBV20-1; TCRdb's D gene call, TRBD1, goes unchecked for lack of DNA. Germline V gene lookup returns CDR1 DFQATT and CDR2 SNEGSKA (reference sequence). CDR3 length equals 11 residues. The CDR3 reads CSAPDGYGYTF.

This chain joins TRBV5-6 and TRBJ2-5. Germline CDR1 SGHDT, CDR2 YYEEEE. This CDR3 comprises 15 residues. CDR3 sequence reads: CASSPRTAYQETQYF.

The chain is built from TRBV7-6 and TRBJ2-7. CDR1 and CDR2 (germline): SGHVS, FNYEAQ. The CDR3 is 14 amino acids. The chain's CDR3 is CASSLQDSSYEQYF.

The chain carries TRBV5-1 and TRBJ2-7; as DNA is missing, the TRBD1 call by TCRdb cannot be tested. CDR3 length: 15 residues. Germline lookup yields CDR1 SGHRS and CDR2 YFSETQ. CDR3 amino acids: CASSAGHQSSYEQYF.